Presented here are 32 T cell receptor beta chains from one specimen sequenced in a study of blood T cell repertoires in COVID-19 (dated by TCRdb to the early 2020s). Library preparation employed the immunoSEQ multiplex PCR assay. The clones in this table, taken by TCRdb from immuneACCESS, are in-frame only. Not every clone is retained; where verified, under half of the shortfall comes from an unresolved V gene, and the cause of the rest is unknown. Counted in this sample were 230,000 or so clones; roughly 81% of them appeared once. In total, the top ten clones hold approximately 6.6% of the sample. Sequenced material: PBMCs or T cells enriched from blood (not recorded which). These receptors were taken from a woman aged 45-60 years who had been exposed to COVID-19.

The chain combines TRBV5-1 with TRBJ1-4, with D tentatively TRBD1 (6 bases). The CDR3 is 14 amino acids. Trimming stripped 0 bases from V and 8 bases from J, with 11 bases between. Germline V gives CDR1 SGHRS, CDR2 YFSETQ. The CDR3, as DNA: TGCGCCAGCAGCTTGGCAGGGGTCGGGGAAAAACTGTTTTTT. As protein: CASSLAGVGEKLFF.

This clone was seen a handful of times. V and J are TRBV6-5 and TRBJ1-5; TRBD1 might be the D (5 bases). The CDR3 runs to 13 residues. Between the trimmed V and J ends, which lost 7 bases and 6 bases, there was a span of 13 bases. The germline CDR1 and CDR2 sequences are MNHEY and SVGAGI. The CDR3 nucleotides are TGTGCCAGCACGGGCGGGGGAGGTCAGCCCCAGCATTTT. Protein sequence: CASTGGGGQPQHF.

V is TRBV19 and J is TRBJ1-2, with D perhaps matching TRBD1 (6 bases). The CDR3 runs 15 residues. In germline, CDR1 is LNHDA, CDR2 SQIVND (reference sequence). The germline V and J ends were trimmed by 10 bases and 0 bases, with 18 bases remaining between them. The CDR3 here is CAISKQGGSNYGYTF. CDR3 nucleotide sequence: TGTGCCATCTCGAAACAAGGGGGTTCTAACTATGGCTACACCTTC.

The chain carries TRBV19 and TRBJ2-7, with TRBD1 identical over 7 bases. The CDR3 is 14 residues long. V lost 3 bases to trimming and J lost 6 bases; unmatched junction nucleotides: 8. Per the germline V gene, CDR1 is LNHDA and CDR2 is SQIVND (reference sequence). CDR3 in DNA: TGTGCCAGTAGTATGAACAGGGGTATGAGCGAGCAGTACTTC. This sequence encodes CASSMNRGMSEQYF.

The rearrangement uses TRBV7-2 and TRBJ2-1, with 7 bases lining up with TRBD2. With V trimmed by 5 bases and J by 10 bases, 8 bases remained unmatched. The germline V gene encodes CDR1 SGHTA and CDR2 FQGNSA. This CDR3 spans 13 amino acids. CDR3 sequence: CASSLGGVGEQFF. For the CDR3, the DNA is TGTGCCAGCAGCCTGGGGGGGGTAGGGGAGCAGTTCTTC.

V usage is TRBV5-4 and J usage is TRBJ1-2; possible D gene TRBD1, 6 bases. Between the trimmed V and J ends, which lost 0 bases and 6 bases, there was a span of 18 bases. The CDR3 contains 16 residues. CDR1 and CDR2 from the germline V gene are SGHNT and YYREEE (reference sequence). Here the CDR3 reads CASSLGGGAEFNGYTF. In nucleotides, the CDR3 is TGTGCCAGCAGCTTGGGTGGGGGCGCGGAATTTAATGGCTACACCTTC.

This chain links TRBV18 with TRBJ2-5; TRBD2 might be the D (6 bases). Between the trimmed V and J ends, which lost 4 bases and 2 bases, there was a span of 14 bases. The CDR3 consists of 15 residues. Germline loops: CDR1 KGHSH, CDR2 LQKENI. Written as DNA, the CDR3 is TGTGCCAGCTCACGGGCGGGGACGCTTCAAGAGACCCAGTACTTC. Encoded protein: CASSRAGTLQETQYF.

This chain connects TRBV6-5 to TRBJ1-1, with a weak D call TRBD1 (5 bases). Germline assignment: CDR1 MNHEY and CDR2 SVGAGI. The length of the CDR3 is 15 residues. Trimming cost V 7 bases and J 0 bases, with 15 bases left between them. Here the CDR3 reads CASTLGGNMNTEAFF. Here the CDR3 DNA reads TGTGCCAGCACCTTGGGGGGTAACATGAACACTGAAGCTTTCTTT.

The V call is TRBV5-6, the J call TRBJ2-2; tentatively, D is TRBD1 (5 bases). V was cut by 4 bases and J by 5 bases, with 18 bases left in between. The CDR3 runs 16 residues. Germline V gives CDR1 SGHDT, CDR2 YYEEEE. CDR3: CASSPSTDRSTGELFF. The DNA for the CDR3 is TGTGCCAGCAGCCCGTCGACAGACCGATCTACCGGGGAGCTGTTTTTT.

The chain employs TRBV29-1 and TRBJ2-3; 8 nucleotides agree with TRBD2. The CDR3 sequence is 14 residues long. CDR1 is SQVTM, CDR2 ANQGSEA, per germline. The V segment lost 4 bases and the J segment 1 base; nucleotides outside the gene matches: 4. For the CDR3, the DNA is TGCAGCGTTGTAAATAGCGGGGGCACAGATACGCAGTATTTT. This gives the protein CSVVNSGGTDTQYF.

The chain recombines TRBV14 with TRBJ1-6, with D maybe TRBD1 (6 bases). The germline V gene encodes CDR1 SGHDN and CDR2 FVKESK. V dropped 0 bases and J dropped 8 bases, with 14 bases sitting between them. This CDR3 comprises 16 residues. The CDR3 here is CASSQDLGRGDSPLHF. CDR3 in DNA: TGTGCCAGCAGCCAAGATCTCGGCAGGGGTGATTCACCCCTCCACTTT.

CDR3 residues: CASSPRTPGGTEAFF. DNA of the CDR3: TGTGCCAGCAGTCCCCGAACCCCGGGTGGGACTGAAGCTTTCTTT. The chain couples TRBV6-2 or TRBV6-3 to TRBJ1-1; no firm D call. From germline, CDR1 is MNHEY and CDR2 SVGEGT. The V gene lost 5 bases and the J gene lost 5 bases, with 18 bases spanning the gap. The CDR3 is made up of 15 amino acids.

The rearrangement links TRBV29-1 to TRBJ2-1; D is perhaps TRBD2 (7 bases). The germline CDR1 and CDR2 sequences are SQVTM and ANQGSEA. The CDR3 contains 14 residues. V was shortened by 5 bases and J by 4 bases, with 15 bases between the two germline ends. The CDR3 loop is CSVPRGGRYNEQFF. The CDR3 nucleotides are TGCAGCGTTCCTAGGGGGGGTAGGTACAATGAGCAGTTCTTC.

This sequence joins TRBV6-1 and TRBJ1-3; no clear D gene. The CDR3 length is 15 residues. Deletions cut 3 bases from V and 0 bases from J, with 9 bases between. Germline V lookup: CDR1 MNHNS, CDR2 SASEGT. In DNA form, the CDR3 reads TGTGCCAGCAGTGAGGGCAGGATCTCTGGAAACACCATATATTTT. Protein product: CASSEGRISGNTIYF.

The chain links TRBV10-3 to TRBJ1-6; perhaps TRBD1 as D (6 bases). Germline V gene lookup returns CDR1 ENHRY and CDR2 SYGVKD. The V gene lost 6 bases and the J gene lost 10 bases, with 13 bases spanning the gap. There are 13 residues in the CDR3. The CDR3 loop is CAIRGNRESPLHF. The CDR3 bases are TGTGCCATCAGGGGAAACAGGGAATCACCCCTCCACTTT.

The V gene is TRBV5-1, the J gene TRBJ1-1, with D uncertain. Germline CDR1 reads SGHRS; CDR2 reads YFSETQ. The V gene lost 2 bases and the J gene lost 1 base, with 6 bases spanning the gap. This CDR3 spans 13 amino acids. CDR3 DNA: TGCGCCAGCAGCTTTTCGAGGAACACTGAAGCTTTCTTT. Its protein product is CASSFSRNTEAFF.

CDR3 DNA sequence: TGTGCCAGCAGCACGGGACTCGTCGGGGGGACCCAGTACTTC. This encodes CASSTGLVGGTQYF. This chain links TRBV27 with TRBJ2-5, with D perhaps TRBD2 (6 bases). Germline V gene sequence: CDR1 MNHEY, CDR2 SMNVEV (reference sequence). The CDR3 sequence is 14 residues long. The V end was cut by 6 bases, the J end by 7 bases, with 18 bases between.

On this clone: One end of the junction fails to match germline, which may point to a read error. The V call is TRBV19, the J call TRBJ1-1; D is unclear. Germline V lookup: CDR1 LNHDA, CDR2 SQIVND (reference sequence). The CDR3 sequence is 14 residues long. As DNA, the CDR3 is TGTGCCAGTCGTATAGGTTTAGTGAACACTGAAGCTTTCTTT. It is translated as CASRIGLVNTEAFF.

The rearrangement links TRBV3-1 (or the pseudogene TRBV3-2) to TRBJ2-5; 11 bases line up with TRBD2. The V gene end was trimmed by 3 bases and the J gene end by 5 bases; junction bases not matched to a gene: 5. From germline, CDR1 is LGHDT and CDR2 YNNKEL (reference sequence). The CDR3 covers 15 residues. The CDR3 sequence: CASSHPSGGTETQYF. CDR3 nucleotides: TGTGCCAGCAGCCATCCTAGCGGGGGGACGGAGACCCAGTACTTC.

This chain links TRBV5-4 with TRBJ1-2; D is possibly TRBD1 (6 bases). This CDR3 spans 14 amino acids. The V end lost 4 bases, the J end lost 8 bases, and 18 bases lay between the germline ends. Per germline, CDR1 SGHNT and CDR2 YYREEE (reference sequence). The CDR3: CASSLGQFEGGYTF. The CDR3 nucleotides are TGTGCCAGCAGCCTAGGACAGTTTGAGGGAGGCTACACCTTC.

The chain employs TRBV4-2 and TRBJ2-2; 8 bases align to TRBD2. Losses at the gene ends were 0 bases for V and 1 base for J; bases not matched to a gene: 7. Germline values: CDR1 LGHNA, CDR2 YNFKEQ. The CDR3 length is 18 residues. CDR3 DNA sequence: TGTGCCAGCAGCCAAGATCTCGGGCGGGGGGTGAACACCGGGGAGCTGTTTTTT. As protein: CASSQDLGRGVNTGELFF.

The CDR3 bases are TGTGCCAGTAGTATGGAGGGACAGGCCCTTTATCAGCCCCAGCATTTT. Translation: CASSMEGQALYQPQHF. V and J are TRBV19 and TRBJ1-5, with 8 bases lining up with TRBD1. Germline-derived CDR1 and CDR2 are LNHDA and SQIVND (reference sequence). This CDR3 contains 16 residues. V lost 3 bases and J lost 5; bases outside the gene matches: 9.

This sequence joins TRBV27 and TRBJ1-2; TRBD1 matches 7 bases. This CDR3 has 15 residues. Germline V gene sequence: CDR1 MNHEY, CDR2 SMNVEV (reference sequence). The ends lost 4 bases at V and 6 bases at J; junction bases unmatched: 11. The CDR3 reads CASSSLGQARNGYTF. The DNA for the CDR3 is TGTGCCAGCAGTTCCCTTGGACAGGCGCGAAATGGCTACACCTTC.

The CDR3 region has the DNA TGCGCCACCGGGAAGACTAGCGGGTCGTACAATGAGCAGTTCTTC. Translating gives CATGKTSGSYNEQFF. The chain links TRBV4-3 to TRBJ2-1; 10 positions match TRBD2. Germline trimming cut 10 bases from V and 4 bases from J; bases unmatched to any gene: 10. Germline V CDR1 and CDR2: LGHNA, YSLEER. This CDR3 is built from 15 residues.

About this clone: The junction does not match germline at one end; this may be a read error. J is TRBJ1-3 and V is TRBV28; D unresolved. Germline CDR1 reads MDHEN; CDR2 reads SYDVKM. The CDR3 is made up of 13 amino acids. The CDR3 DNA follows: TGTGCCACCAGTGGGCTCTCTGGAAACACCATATATTTT. Amino acid sequence: CATSGLSGNTIYF. Full variable domain (outside the CDR3, taken from reference TRBV28 and TRBJ1-3): DVKVTQSSRYLVKRTGEKVFLECVQDMDHENMFWYRQDPGLGLRLIYFSYDVKMKEKGDIPEGYSVSREKKERFSLILESASTNQTSMYLCATSGLSGNTIYFGEGSWLTVV.

The V call is TRBV7-6, the J call TRBJ1-1, with no clear D. The CDR3 has 11 residues. Trimming pared 5 bases from V and 8 bases from J, leaving 9 bases between. Germline CDR1 is SGHVS and CDR2 is FNYEAQ. The CDR3 region is CASSPRSEAFF. CDR3 sequence (DNA): TGTGCCAGCAGCCCTCGTTCGGAAGCTTTCTTT.

The chain carries TRBV19 and TRBJ1-2; tentatively, D is TRBD1 (6 bases). The CDR3 totals 13 residues. Germline values: CDR1 LNHDA, CDR2 SQIVND (reference sequence). The V gene lost 5 bases and the J gene lost 3 bases, with 10 bases spanning the gap. In nucleotides, the CDR3 is TGTGCCAGTAGTTCACGGACAGACTATGGCTACACCTTC. This translates into CASSSRTDYGYTF.

V usage is TRBV24-1 and J usage is TRBJ2-1, with 11 positions matching TRBD1. J gave up 4 bases and V 5 bases, and 6 bases lay outside the gene matches. In germline, CDR1 is KGHDR, CDR2 SFDVKD. The CDR3 runs to 16 residues. In DNA form, the CDR3 reads TGTGCCACCAGTGGGGGACAGGGGGACGGGTACAATGAGCAGTTCTTC. Amino acids: CATSGGQGDGYNEQFF.

The chain uses TRBV5-1 and TRBJ1-1, with 10 bases aligning to TRBD1. This CDR3 comprises 14 residues. V shed 3 bases, J shed 5 bases, and the junction held 4 bases outside the gene matches. Germline V gene sequence: CDR1 SGHRS, CDR2 YFSETQ. The CDR3 reads CASSSGTGETEAFF. For the CDR3, the DNA is TGCGCCAGCAGCTCCGGGACAGGGGAAACTGAAGCTTTCTTT.

The genes are TRBV3-1 (or the pseudogene TRBV3-2) and TRBJ2-1, with D possibly matching TRBD2 (5 bases). Per germline, CDR1 LGHDT and CDR2 YNNKEL (reference sequence). V shed 2 bases and J shed 9 bases, with 17 bases lying between them. This CDR3 is built from 15 residues. DNA of the CDR3: TGTGCCAGCAGCCAAAGTATAGCGAGTGGCGGTGAGCAGTTCTTC. Translation gives CASSQSIASGGEQFF.

The chain uses TRBV9 and TRBJ2-2; D is perhaps TRBD1 (5 bases). CDR1 and CDR2 from the germline V gene are SGDLS and YYNGEE. The CDR3 loop spans 14 amino acids. Trimming removed 4 bases at V and 5 bases at J, with 12 bases between. The CDR3 here is CASSWGPGTGELFF. In DNA, the CDR3 is TGTGCCAGCAGCTGGGGCCCCGGGACCGGGGAGCTGTTTTTT.

The chain is built from TRBV28 and TRBJ1-2, with 9 bases aligning to TRBD1. The CDR3 runs to 13 residues. Trimming at V came to 5 bases and at J to 8 bases, leaving 6 bases not matched to a gene. Germline V gene lookup returns CDR1 MDHEN and CDR2 SYDVKM. In DNA, the CDR3 is TGTGCCAGCAGTGCTGGACAGGGGAGCGGCTACACCTTC. This codes for CASSAGQGSGYTF.